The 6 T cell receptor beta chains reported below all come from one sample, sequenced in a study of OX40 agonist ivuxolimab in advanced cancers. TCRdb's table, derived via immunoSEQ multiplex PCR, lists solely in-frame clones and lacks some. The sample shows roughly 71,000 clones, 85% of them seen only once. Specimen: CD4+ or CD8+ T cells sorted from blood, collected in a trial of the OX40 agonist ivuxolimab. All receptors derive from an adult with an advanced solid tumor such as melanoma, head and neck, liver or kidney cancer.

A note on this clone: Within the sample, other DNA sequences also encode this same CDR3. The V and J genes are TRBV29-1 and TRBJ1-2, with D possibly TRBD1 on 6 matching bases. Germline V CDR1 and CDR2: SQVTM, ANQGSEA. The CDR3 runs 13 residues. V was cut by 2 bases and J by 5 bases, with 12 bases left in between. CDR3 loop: CSVERSRGYGYTF. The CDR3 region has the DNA TGCAGCGTTGAAAGGTCCAGGGGTTATGGCTACACCTTC.

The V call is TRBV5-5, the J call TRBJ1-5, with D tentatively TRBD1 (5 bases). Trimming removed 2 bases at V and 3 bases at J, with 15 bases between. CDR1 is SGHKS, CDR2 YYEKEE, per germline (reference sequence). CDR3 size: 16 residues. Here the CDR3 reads CASSFYPDITNQPQHF. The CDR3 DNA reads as TGTGCCAGCAGCTTCTACCCGGACATAACCAATCAGCCCCAGCATTTT.

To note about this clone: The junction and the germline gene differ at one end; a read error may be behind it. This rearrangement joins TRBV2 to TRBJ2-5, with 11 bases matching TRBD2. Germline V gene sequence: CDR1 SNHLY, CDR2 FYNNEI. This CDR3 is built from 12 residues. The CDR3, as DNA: TGTGCCAGCAGTGAAGCTATAGCGGGGGGGCACTTC. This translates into CASSEAIAGGHF.

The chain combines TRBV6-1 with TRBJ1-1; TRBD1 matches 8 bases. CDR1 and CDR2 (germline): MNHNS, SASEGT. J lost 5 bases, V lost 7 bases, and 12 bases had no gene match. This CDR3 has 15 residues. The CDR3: CASNSWTGQGTEAFF. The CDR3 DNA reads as TGTGCCAGCAACTCATGGACAGGGCAGGGTACTGAAGCTTTCTTT.

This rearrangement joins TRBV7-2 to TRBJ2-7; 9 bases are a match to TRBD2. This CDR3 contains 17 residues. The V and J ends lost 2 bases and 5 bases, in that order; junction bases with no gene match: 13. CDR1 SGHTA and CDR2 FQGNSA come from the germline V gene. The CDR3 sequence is CASSLRPVAGGSHEQYF. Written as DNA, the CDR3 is TGTGCCAGCAGCTTAAGGCCTGTGGCGGGAGGGTCCCACGAGCAGTACTTC.

The CDR3 coding sequence is TGTGCCAGCAGGGTGGGCGGGGCTCTCTCCTACGAGCAGTACTTC. Translated, it gives CASRVGGALSYEQYF. The chain has TRBV6-1 and TRBJ2-7; perhaps TRBD2 as D (6 bases). Trimming stripped 6 bases from V and 0 bases from J, with 15 bases between. The CDR3 loop spans 15 amino acids. Germline CDR1 reads MNHNS; CDR2 reads SASEGT.